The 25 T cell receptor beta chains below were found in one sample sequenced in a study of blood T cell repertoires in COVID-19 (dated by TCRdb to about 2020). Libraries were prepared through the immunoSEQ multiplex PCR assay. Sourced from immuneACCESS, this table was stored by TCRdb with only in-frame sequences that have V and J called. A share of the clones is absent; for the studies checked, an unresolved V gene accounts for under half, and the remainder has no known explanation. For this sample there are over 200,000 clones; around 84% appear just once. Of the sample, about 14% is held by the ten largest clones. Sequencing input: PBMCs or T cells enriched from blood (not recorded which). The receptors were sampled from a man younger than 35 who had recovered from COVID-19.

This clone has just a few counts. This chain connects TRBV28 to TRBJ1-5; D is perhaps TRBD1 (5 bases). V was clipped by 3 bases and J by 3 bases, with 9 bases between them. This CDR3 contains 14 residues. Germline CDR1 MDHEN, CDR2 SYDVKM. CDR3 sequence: CASSFSGNNQPQHF. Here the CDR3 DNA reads TGTGCCAGCAGTTTCTCAGGGAACAATCAGCCCCAGCATTTT.

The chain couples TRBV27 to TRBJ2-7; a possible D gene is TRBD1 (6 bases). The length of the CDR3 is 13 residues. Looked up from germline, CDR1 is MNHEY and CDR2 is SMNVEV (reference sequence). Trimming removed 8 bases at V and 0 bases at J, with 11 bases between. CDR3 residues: CASGQDSSYEQYF. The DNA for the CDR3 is TGTGCCAGCGGTCAGGACAGCTCCTACGAGCAGTACTTC.

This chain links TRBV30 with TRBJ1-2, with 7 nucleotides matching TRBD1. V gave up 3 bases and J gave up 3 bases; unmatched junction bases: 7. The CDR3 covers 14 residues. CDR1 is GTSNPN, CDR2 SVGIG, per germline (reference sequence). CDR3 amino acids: CAWRGQGVDYGYTF. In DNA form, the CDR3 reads TGTGCCTGGAGGGGGCAGGGGGTGGACTATGGCTACACCTTC.

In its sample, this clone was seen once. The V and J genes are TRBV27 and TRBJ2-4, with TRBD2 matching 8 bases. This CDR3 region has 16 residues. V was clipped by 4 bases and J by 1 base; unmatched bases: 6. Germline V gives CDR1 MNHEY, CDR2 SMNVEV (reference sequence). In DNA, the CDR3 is TGTGCCAGCAGTTCCCAGCGGGAGTTGGCCAAAAACATTCAGTACTTC. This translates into CASSSQRELAKNIQYF.

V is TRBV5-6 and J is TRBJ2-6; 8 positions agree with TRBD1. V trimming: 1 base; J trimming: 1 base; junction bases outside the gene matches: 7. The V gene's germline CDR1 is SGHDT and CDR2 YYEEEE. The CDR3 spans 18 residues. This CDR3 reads CASSLQGQGVSGANVLTF. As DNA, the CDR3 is TGTGCCAGCAGCTTGCAAGGACAGGGCGTATCTGGGGCCAACGTCCTGACTTTC.

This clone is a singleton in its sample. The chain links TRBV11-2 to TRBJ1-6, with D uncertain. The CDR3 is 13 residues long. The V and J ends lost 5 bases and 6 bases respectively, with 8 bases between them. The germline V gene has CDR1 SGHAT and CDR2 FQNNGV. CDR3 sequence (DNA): TGTGCCAGCAGCCCAGTTTTTAATTCACCCCTCCACTTT. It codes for CASSPVFNSPLHF.

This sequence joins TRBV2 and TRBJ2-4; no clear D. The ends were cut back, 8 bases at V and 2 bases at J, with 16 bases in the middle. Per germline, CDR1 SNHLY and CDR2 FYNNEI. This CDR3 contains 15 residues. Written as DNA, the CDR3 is TGTGCCAGCGCCTTTAACTTTAGTCCCAAAAACATTCAGTACTTC. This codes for CASAFNFSPKNIQYF.

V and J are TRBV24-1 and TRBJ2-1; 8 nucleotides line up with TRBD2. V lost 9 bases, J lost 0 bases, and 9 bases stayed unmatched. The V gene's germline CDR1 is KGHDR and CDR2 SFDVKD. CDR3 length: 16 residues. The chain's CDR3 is CATGRTSIGSYNEQFF. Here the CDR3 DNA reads TGTGCCACCGGACGGACTAGCATAGGCTCCTACAATGAGCAGTTCTTC.

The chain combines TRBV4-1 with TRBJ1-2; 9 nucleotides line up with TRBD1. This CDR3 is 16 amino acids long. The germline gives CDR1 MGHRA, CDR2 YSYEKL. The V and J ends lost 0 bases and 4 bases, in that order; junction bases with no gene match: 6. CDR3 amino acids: CASSQDKGQGTYGYTF. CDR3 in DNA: TGCGCCAGCAGCCAAGACAAGGGACAGGGTACCTATGGCTACACCTTC.

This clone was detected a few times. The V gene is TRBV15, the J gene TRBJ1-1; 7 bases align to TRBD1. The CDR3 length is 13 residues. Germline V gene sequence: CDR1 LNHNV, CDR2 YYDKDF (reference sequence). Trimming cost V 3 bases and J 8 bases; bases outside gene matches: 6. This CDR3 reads CATSRRKQGEAFF. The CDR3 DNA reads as TGTGCCACCAGCAGGAGAAAACAGGGGGAAGCTTTCTTT. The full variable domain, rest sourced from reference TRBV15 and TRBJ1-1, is DAMVIQNPRYQVTQFGKPVTLSCSQTLNHNVMYWYQQKSSQAPKLLFHYYDKDFNNEADTPDNFQSRRPNTSFCFLDIRSPGLGDTAMYLCATSRRKQGEAFFGQGTRLTVV.

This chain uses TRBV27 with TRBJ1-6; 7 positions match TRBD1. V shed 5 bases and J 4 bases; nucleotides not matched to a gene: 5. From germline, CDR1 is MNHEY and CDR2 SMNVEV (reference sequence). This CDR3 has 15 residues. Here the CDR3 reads CASSTSGQYNSPLHF. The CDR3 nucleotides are TGTGCCAGCAGTACCTCGGGACAGTATAATTCACCCCTCCACTTT.

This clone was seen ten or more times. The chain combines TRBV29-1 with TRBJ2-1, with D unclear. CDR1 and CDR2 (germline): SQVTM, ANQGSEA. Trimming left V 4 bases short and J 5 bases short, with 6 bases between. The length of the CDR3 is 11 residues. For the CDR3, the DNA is TGCAGCGTTGTCGGAGACAATGAGCAGTTCTTC. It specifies CSVVGDNEQFF.

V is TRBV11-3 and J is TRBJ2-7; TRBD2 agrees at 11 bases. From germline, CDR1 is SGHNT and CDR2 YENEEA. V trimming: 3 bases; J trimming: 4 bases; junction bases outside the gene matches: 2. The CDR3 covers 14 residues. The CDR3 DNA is TGTGCCAGCAGCTTCACTAGCGGGGGATACGAGCAGTACTTC. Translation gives CASSFTSGGYEQYF. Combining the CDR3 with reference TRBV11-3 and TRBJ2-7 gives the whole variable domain EAGVVQSPRYKIIEKKQPVAFWCNPISGHNTLYWYLQNLGQGPELLIRYENEEAVDDSQLPKDRFSAERLKGVDSTLKIQPAELGDSAVYLCASSFTSGGYEQYFGPGTRLTVT.

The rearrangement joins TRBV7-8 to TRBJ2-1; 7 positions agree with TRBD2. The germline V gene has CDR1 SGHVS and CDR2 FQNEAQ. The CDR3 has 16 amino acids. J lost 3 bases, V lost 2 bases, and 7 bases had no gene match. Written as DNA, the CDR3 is TGTGCCAGCAGCTTATACCAGCGGGACGGCTACAATGAGCAGTTCTTC. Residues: CASSLYQRDGYNEQFF.

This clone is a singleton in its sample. The CDR3 DNA reads TGTGCCAGCAGCTTAGCATATGGGGGGAACTATGGCTACACCTTC. It specifies CASSLAYGGNYGYTF. This chain links TRBV7-9 with TRBJ1-2, with D perhaps TRBD1 (5 bases). Germline CDR1 and CDR2: SEHNR and FQNEAQ (reference sequence). Trimming removed 0 bases at V and 2 bases at J, with 10 bases between. The CDR3 has 15 amino acids.

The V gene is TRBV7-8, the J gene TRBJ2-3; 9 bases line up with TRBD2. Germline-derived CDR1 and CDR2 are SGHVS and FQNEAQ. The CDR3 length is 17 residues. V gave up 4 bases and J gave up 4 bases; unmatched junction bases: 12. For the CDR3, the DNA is TGTGCCAGCAGCTCCCTAATAGCGGGAGTATCGGCAGATACGCAGTATTTT. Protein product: CASSSLIAGVSADTQYF.

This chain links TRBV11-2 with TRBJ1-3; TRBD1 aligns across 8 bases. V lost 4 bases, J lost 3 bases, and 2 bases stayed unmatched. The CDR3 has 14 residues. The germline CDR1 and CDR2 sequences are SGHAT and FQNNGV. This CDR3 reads CASSSGQGGNTIYF. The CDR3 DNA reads TGTGCCAGCAGCTCTGGACAGGGTGGAAACACCATATATTTT.

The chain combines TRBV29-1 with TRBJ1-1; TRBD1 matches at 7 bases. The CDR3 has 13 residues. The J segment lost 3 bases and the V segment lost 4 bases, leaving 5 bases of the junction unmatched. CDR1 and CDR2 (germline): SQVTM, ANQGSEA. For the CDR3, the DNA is TGCAGCGTTGCCCTGACAGGGTACACTGAAGCTTTCTTT. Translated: CSVALTGYTEAFF.

Here the CDR3 reads CATSRDGELAKNIQYF. The CDR3 bases are TGTGCCACCAGCAGAGATGGAGAATTAGCCAAAAACATTCAGTACTTC. The rearrangement links TRBV15 to TRBJ2-4; D ambiguous. This CDR3 comprises 16 residues. Trimming took 0 bases from V and 0 from J, leaving 9 bases between them. The germline gives CDR1 LNHNV, CDR2 YYDKDF (reference sequence). The whole variable domain, filled in from reference TRBV15 and TRBJ2-4, reads DAMVIQNPRYQVTQFGKPVTLSCSQTLNHNVMYWYQQKSSQAPKLLFHYYDKDFNNEADTPDNFQSRRPNTSFCFLDIRSPGLGDTAMYLCATSRDGELAKNIQYFGAGTRLSVL.

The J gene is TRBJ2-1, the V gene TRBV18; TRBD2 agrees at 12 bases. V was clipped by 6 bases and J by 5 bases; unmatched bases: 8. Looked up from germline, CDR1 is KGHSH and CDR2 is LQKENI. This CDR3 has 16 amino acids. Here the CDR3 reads CASSPTGLAGNNEQFF. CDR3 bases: TGTGCCAGCTCTCCCACTGGACTAGCGGGGAACAATGAGCAGTTCTTC.

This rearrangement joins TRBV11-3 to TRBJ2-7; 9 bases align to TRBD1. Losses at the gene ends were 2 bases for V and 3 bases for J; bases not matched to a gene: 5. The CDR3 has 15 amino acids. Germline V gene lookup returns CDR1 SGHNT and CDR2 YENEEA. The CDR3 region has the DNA TGTGCCAGCAGCTTATACCCGACAGGGGGCTACGAGCAGTACTTC. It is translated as CASSLYPTGGYEQYF.

CDR3: CAWSTSTGPYEQYF. The CDR3 DNA reads TGTGCCTGGAGTACCTCGACAGGGCCCTACGAGCAGTACTTC. The chain carries TRBV30 and TRBJ2-7; TRBD1 matches 7 bases. CDR1 GTSNPN and CDR2 SVGIG come from the germline V gene (reference sequence). Trimming removed 2 bases from V and 2 bases from J; junction bases left unmatched: 6. The CDR3 totals 14 residues. The whole variable domain, filled in from reference TRBV30 and TRBJ2-7, reads SQTIHQWPATLVQPVGSPLSLECTVEGTSNPNLYWYRQAAGRGLQLLFYSVGIGQISSEVPQNLSASRPQDRQFILSSKKLLLSDSGFYLCAWSTSTGPYEQYFGPGTRLTVT.

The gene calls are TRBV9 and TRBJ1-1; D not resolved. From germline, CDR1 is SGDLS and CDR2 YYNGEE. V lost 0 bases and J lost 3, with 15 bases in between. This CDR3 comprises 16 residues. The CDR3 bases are TGTGCCAGCAGCGTAGGGGAGGGCCCTCTAGACACTGAAGCTTTCTTT. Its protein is CASSVGEGPLDTEAFF. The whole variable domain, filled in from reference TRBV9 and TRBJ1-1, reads DSGVTQTPKHLITATGQRVTLRCSPRSGDLSVYWYQQSLDQGLQFLIQYYNGEERAKGNILERFSAQQFPDLHSELNLSSLELGDSALYFCASSVGEGPLDTEAFFGQGTRLTVV.

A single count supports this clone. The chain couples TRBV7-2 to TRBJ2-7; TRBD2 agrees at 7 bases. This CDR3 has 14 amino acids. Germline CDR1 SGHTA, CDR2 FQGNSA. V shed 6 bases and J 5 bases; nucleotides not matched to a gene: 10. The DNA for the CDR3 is TGTGCCAGCAGTAAAAGCCCCGGGGGGAACGAGCAGTACTTC. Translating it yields CASSKSPGGNEQYF.

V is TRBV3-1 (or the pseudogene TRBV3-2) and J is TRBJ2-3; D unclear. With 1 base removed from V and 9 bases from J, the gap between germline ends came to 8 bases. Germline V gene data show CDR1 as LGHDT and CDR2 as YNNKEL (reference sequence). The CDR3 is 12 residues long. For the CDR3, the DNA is TGTGCCAGCAGCCAAGCTATCCAAACGCAGTATTTT. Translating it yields CASSQAIQTQYF.